This T cell receptor (beta chain) was profiled in a study of read filtering for tumor transcriptome and immune sequencing. This library used roughly 400 ng RNA and molecular barcoded adaptors spanning alpha/delta and beta/gamma chains. TCRdb reprocessed the reads via MiXCR and lists one record per CDR3 protein. Of about 47,000 distinct CDR3 sequences listed, approximately 12% are singletons. The CDR3 is 14 amino acids. Looked up from germline, CDR1 is SGHAT and CDR2 is FQDESV (reference sequence). With V trimmed by 3 bases and J by 8 bases, 5 bases remained unmatched. Sequencing was performed on a population of CD138-negative cells sorted from bone marrow. This receptor was taken from a donor at least 40 years old with multiple myeloma. The V and J genes are TRBV11-1 and TRBJ2-1; TRBD2 matches at 9 bases. CDR3 DNA: TGTGCCAGCAGCTTTAGCGGGAGTGAGGATGAGCAGTTCTTC. It yields the protein CASSFSGSEDEQFF.